This T cell receptor (beta chain) is from a study of T cell changes during pregnancy in multiple sclerosis. The CDR3 runs 14 residues. CDR1 and CDR2 (germline): SGHTA, FQGNSA. Between the trimmed V and J ends, which lost 0 bases and 0 bases, there was a span of 5 bases. The data were produced by immunoSEQ multiplex PCR, yet TCRdb's version contains in-frame clones alone and is incomplete. This table has 80,000 to 130,000 clones, over 85% appearing once. Sequenced material: peripheral blood, taken in the second trimester of pregnancy. The chain combines TRBV7-2 with TRBJ1-1; no reliable D call. The source is a female donor with multiple sclerosis, enrolled in a pregnancy study. The DNA of the CDR3 is TGTGCCAGCAGCTTAGCGGGCATGAACACTGAAGCTTTCTTT. Protein: CASSLAGMNTEAFF. Drawing the rest from reference TRBV7-2 and TRBJ1-1, the complete variable domain is GAGVSQSPSNKVTEKGKDVELRCDPISGHTALYWYRQSLGQGLEFLIYFQGNSAPDKSGLPSDRFSAERTGGSVSTLTIQRTQQEDSAVYLCASSLAGMNTEAFFGQGTRLTVV.